This T cell receptor (beta chain) emerged from a study of blood T cell repertoires in COVID-19. For the study at large: From the United States, Italy and Spain came samples of acute and convalescent COVID-19.

Germline CDR1 MNHNY, CDR2 SVGAGI (reference sequence). J was trimmed by 6 bases and V by 5 bases; bases with no gene match: 10. CDR3 length: 15 residues. In the source study's methods: Reference gene primers were amplified, and this amplification served to estimate nucleated cell counts. The data were produced by immunoSEQ multiplex PCR, yet TCRdb's version contains in-frame clones alone and is incomplete. V and J calls and clone size are given by that table; D and trimming were obtained from the DNA. The repertoire has around 300,000 clones, nearly 90% of them found once; the top ten carry around 1.7%.

The chain has TRBV6-6 and TRBJ2-7; TRBD1 matches 10 bases. The sequencing sample was made of PBMCs or T cells enriched from blood (not recorded which). The source of this sequence is a woman aged 18 to 35 with acute COVID-19. CDR3 region: CASSRTGQGLTEQYF. CDR3 sequence (DNA): TGTGCCAGCAGTCGGACGGGACAGGGGTTGACCGAGCAGTACTTC.